Sequencing of this T cell receptor (beta chain) was carried out in a study of T cell repertoires in cytomegalovirus infection. TCRdb reprocessed the reads with MiXCR, giving one entry per CDR3 protein. The sample gives under 850,000 distinct CDR3 sequences, under 40% of which show up once; 2.5% to 3.5% is in the top ten. Looked up from germline, CDR1 is KGHSH and CDR2 is LQKENI. The trim removed 1 base at V and 5 bases at J, leaving 13 bases unmatched. The CDR3 loop spans 17 amino acids. There are a few counts of this clonotype. This rearrangement joins TRBV18 to TRBJ1-1; 7 bases agree with TRBD1. The receptor comes from a human donor in good health (CMV status not recorded). Some clones in this sample may be carry-over from other donors' samples. Source material: PBMCs. The CDR3 DNA sequence: TGTGCCAGCTCACCACGAACAGGGGAAAGTAGGGCGACTGAAGCTTTCTTT. Residues: CASSPRTGESRATEAFF.